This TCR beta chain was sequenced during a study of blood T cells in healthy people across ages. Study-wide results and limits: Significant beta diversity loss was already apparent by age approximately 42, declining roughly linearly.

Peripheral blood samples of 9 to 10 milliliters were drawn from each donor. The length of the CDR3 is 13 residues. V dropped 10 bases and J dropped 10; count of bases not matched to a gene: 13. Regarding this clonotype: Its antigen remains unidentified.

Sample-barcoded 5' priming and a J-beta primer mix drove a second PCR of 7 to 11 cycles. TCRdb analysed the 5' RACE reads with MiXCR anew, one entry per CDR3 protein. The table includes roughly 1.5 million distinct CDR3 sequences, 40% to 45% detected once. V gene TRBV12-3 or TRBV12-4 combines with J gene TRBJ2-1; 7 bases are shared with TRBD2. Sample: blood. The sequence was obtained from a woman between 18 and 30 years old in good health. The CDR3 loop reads CATSQSGEGEQFF. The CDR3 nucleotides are TGTGCCACCTCCCAAAGCGGGGAAGGGGAGCAGTTCTTC.